A single sample is the source of the 21 T cell receptor beta chains below, sequenced in a study of beta chain features in type 1 diabetes. The authors reverse transcribed all of the isolated RNA, so sequencing captured expressed TCRB transcripts. TCRdb keeps only in-frame clones here, not all; method: immunoSEQ multiplex PCR. The sample holds about 170,000 clones; around 7.8% are singletons and the top ten take about 0.95%. These receptors are not linked to any known antigen. Points from the study as a whole: Among patients with Type 1 diabetes, TCRB CDR3s were moderately but significantly shorter in every one of the four CD4+ subsets.

Sequenced: central memory CD4+ T cells from blood. These receptors all come from a woman aged 40 to 55 with type 1 diabetes.

J is TRBJ1-2 and V is TRBV18; a weak D match, TRBD1 (6 bases). The CDR3 sequence is 15 residues long. Germline V lookup: CDR1 KGHSH, CDR2 LQKENI. Trimming removed 3 bases at V and 5 bases at J, with 16 bases between. CDR3 amino acids: CASSPNRAIDYGYTF. The DNA for the CDR3 is TGTGCCAGCTCACCGAACAGGGCGATTGATTATGGCTACACCTTC.

With regard to this clone: This may arise from a read error, as a much more abundant clone is one base away. This same CDR3 is encoded by further DNA sequences in the sample. The rearrangement links TRBV7-2 to TRBJ2-3; D remains unclear. Per the germline V gene, CDR1 is SGHTA and CDR2 is FQGNSA. The V end lost 5 bases, the J end lost 2 bases, and 5 bases lay between the germline ends. The CDR3 length is 12 residues. This CDR3 reads CASSPYTDTQYF. The CDR3 DNA is TGTGCCAGCAGCCCCTACACAGATACGCAGTATTTT.

V is TRBV4-2 and J is TRBJ2-1, with a tentative D call TRBD2 (6 bases). CDR1 and CDR2 from the germline V gene are LGHNA and YNFKEQ. Trimming stripped 4 bases from V and 9 bases from J, with 19 bases between. The CDR3 is made up of 15 amino acids. The CDR3 is CASSPTGTRRSEQFF. CDR3 in DNA: TGTGCCAGCAGCCCCACCGGGACTCGCCGGAGTGAGCAGTTCTTC.

The rearrangement uses TRBV5-3 and TRBJ2-5, with 8 positions matching TRBD2. TRBV5-3 is recorded as an ORF, its role being uncertain. J gave up 5 bases and V 0 bases, and 3 bases lay outside the gene matches. The CDR3 totals 14 residues. CDR3 region: CARSLELAVETQYF. The CDR3 DNA reads TGTGCCAGAAGCTTGGAACTAGCGGTGGAGACCCAGTACTTC.

A few counts support this clone. V gene TRBV5-1 combines with J gene TRBJ2-5, with 9 nucleotides matching TRBD1. V shed 4 bases, J shed 4 bases, and the junction held 8 bases outside the gene matches. Germline-derived CDR1 and CDR2 are SGHRS and YFSETQ. The length of the CDR3 is 15 residues. The CDR3 protein is CASSRRDRAGETQYF. The CDR3 DNA follows: TGCGCCAGCAGCCGACGGGACAGGGCGGGAGAGACCCAGTACTTC.

V gene TRBV9 combines with J gene TRBJ2-5; TRBD1 matches at 7 bases. V shed 0 bases and J 5 bases; nucleotides not matched to a gene: 10. Germline CDR1 reads SGDLS; CDR2 reads YYNGEE. This CDR3 is 16 amino acids long. CDR3 amino acids: CASSVGGDSGLETQYF. DNA of the CDR3: TGTGCCAGCAGCGTAGGAGGGGACAGCGGTTTGGAGACCCAGTACTTC.

This clone was seen ten or more times. V is TRBV14 and J is TRBJ2-6; 7 bases match TRBD1. The CDR3 length is 17 residues. V gave up 4 bases and J gave up 1 base; unmatched junction bases: 7. The V gene's germline CDR1 is SGHDN and CDR2 FVKESK. The CDR3 spells CASSRDRARSGANVLTF. CDR3 sequence (DNA): TGTGCCAGCAGCCGAGACAGGGCCCGGTCTGGGGCCAACGTCCTGACTTTC.

In its sample, this clone was seen a few times. The chain recombines TRBV29-1 with TRBJ1-2, with 9 bases that match TRBD1. CDR3 length: 17 residues. V lost 6 bases to trimming and J lost 3 bases; unmatched junction nucleotides: 17. Germline CDR1 SQVTM, CDR2 ANQGSEA. The DNA of the CDR3 is TGCAGCGTCCCGGGGGGACAGGGCCCACCCTACGACTATGGCTACACCTTC. It yields the protein CSVPGGQGPPYDYGYTF.

The chain joins TRBV4-3 to TRBJ2-2, with 7 bases aligning to TRBD2. The V and J ends lost 1 base and 6 bases, in that order; junction bases with no gene match: 5. Per the germline V gene, CDR1 is LGHNA and CDR2 is YSLEER. There are 15 residues in the CDR3. CDR3 in amino acids: CASSQGGGSPGELFF. The CDR3 region has the DNA TGCGCCAGCAGCCAAGGGGGAGGGTCCCCCGGGGAGCTGTTTTTT.

This clone was detected only a few times. The V call is TRBV30, the J call TRBJ2-7; D gene unclear. Germline V gene lookup returns CDR1 GTSNPN and CDR2 SVGIG (reference sequence). The CDR3 spans 12 residues. V was trimmed by 1 base and J by 3 bases, leaving 7 bases between them. The CDR3, as DNA: TGTGCCTGGAGTGACCGAGGCTACGAGCAGTACTTC. It is translated as CAWSDRGYEQYF.

The V and J genes are TRBV28 and TRBJ1-2; D remains ambiguous. The CDR3 is 12 residues long. In germline, CDR1 is MDHEN, CDR2 SYDVKM. The V and J ends lost 3 bases and 8 bases respectively, with 10 bases between them. This chain's CDR3 is CASSLGPPGYTF. CDR3 sequence (DNA): TGTGCCAGCAGTTTGGGCCCACCCGGCTACACCTTC.

This clone has just a few counts. The chain is built from TRBV2 and TRBJ1-5; TRBD1 is a possible D gene (6 bases). The CDR3 spans 16 residues. The germline V and J ends were trimmed by 1 base and 0 bases, with 10 bases remaining between them. The germline V gene encodes CDR1 SNHLY and CDR2 FYNNEI. CDR3 residues: CASSEEGGRSNQPQHF. In nucleotides, the CDR3 is TGTGCCAGCAGTGAAGAAGGGGGACGTAGCAATCAGCCCCAGCATTTT. The full variable domain, completed using reference TRBV2 and TRBJ1-5, is EPEVTQTPSHQVTQMGQEVILRCVPISNHLYFYWYRQILGQKVEFLVSFYNNEISEKSEIFDDQFSVERPDGSNFTLKIRSTKLEDSAMYFCASSEEGGRSNQPQHFGDGTRLSIL.

This clone showed up many times. The chain couples TRBV9 to TRBJ1-1, with TRBD1 matching 8 bases. Trimming took 0 bases from V and 0 from J; bases not matched to a gene: 1. This CDR3 is 15 amino acids long. Per germline, CDR1 SGDLS and CDR2 YYNGEE. CDR3 in DNA: TGTGCCAGCAGCGTAGCGACAGGGGTGAACACTGAAGCTTTCTTT. Amino acids: CASSVATGVNTEAFF.

This clone has more than one count but fewer than ten. J is TRBJ2-1 and V is TRBV7-8, with 11 bases that match TRBD2. The CDR3 covers 15 residues. Per germline, CDR1 SGHVS and CDR2 FQNEAQ. V shed 7 bases and J 5 bases; nucleotides not matched to a gene: 7. As DNA, the CDR3 is TGTGCCAGCACCACTTCGGGACTAGCGGACAATGAGCAGTTCTTC. It encodes CASTTSGLADNEQFF.

The gene calls are TRBV4-3 and TRBJ1-1; maybe TRBD1 (5 bases). V lost 1 base, J lost 1 base, and 10 bases lay in between. This CDR3 is built from 15 residues. In germline, CDR1 is LGHNA, CDR2 YSLEER. CDR3 nucleotide sequence: TGCGCCAGCAGCCAAGGACACAGGCCGAACACTGAAGCTTTCTTT. Protein: CASSQGHRPNTEAFF.

In this sample, this clone turned up a few times. The chain is built from TRBV28 and TRBJ2-7; D is unclear. The CDR3 totals 11 residues. The V end was cut by 6 bases, the J end by 3 bases, with 6 bases between. Germline values: CDR1 MDHEN, CDR2 SYDVKM. The CDR3 nucleotides are TGTGCCAGCAGCCACATCTACGAGCAGTACTTC. Its translation: CASSHIYEQYF.

V usage is TRBV19 and J usage is TRBJ1-1; D gene ambiguous. Trimming removed 5 bases from V and 5 bases from J, with 12 bases in between. This CDR3 region has 13 residues. Germline CDR1 LNHDA, CDR2 SQIVND (reference sequence). The CDR3 is CASSAGEGTEAFF. In DNA form, the CDR3 reads TGTGCCAGTAGTGCCGGGGAAGGGACTGAAGCTTTCTTT.

The chain links TRBV18 to TRBJ2-7, with TRBD1 matching over 9 bases. Germline CDR1 reads KGHSH; CDR2 reads LQKENI. This CDR3 is built from 14 residues. The trim removed 6 bases at V and 2 bases at J, leaving 5 bases unmatched. CDR3: CASSPGQGAYEQYF. CDR3 nucleotides: TGTGCCAGCTCTCCGGGACAGGGCGCCTACGAGCAGTACTTC.

This chain uses TRBV28 with TRBJ2-5; D uncertain. Germline loops: CDR1 MDHEN, CDR2 SYDVKM. V lost 3 bases and J 0 bases, leaving 8 bases between the germline ends. The CDR3 sequence is 14 residues long. CDR3 residues: CASSFSQYQETQYF. CDR3 nucleotide sequence: TGTGCCAGCAGTTTTAGCCAGTACCAAGAGACCCAGTACTTC.

This clone was counted between two and nine times. The gene calls are TRBV14 and TRBJ2-2, with D possibly matching TRBD2 (5 bases). The CDR3 is 14 amino acids. Germline CDR1 and CDR2: SGHDN and FVKESK. Trimming stripped 3 bases from V and 3 bases from J, with 8 bases between. Here the CDR3 reads CASSQDWDTGELFF. The CDR3 region has the DNA TGTGCCAGCAGCCAGGACTGGGACACCGGGGAGCTGTTTTTT.

The chain uses TRBV11-2 and TRBJ2-5, with 8 nucleotides matching TRBD2. The CDR3 runs 14 residues. CDR1 is SGHAT and CDR2 is FQNNGV in the germline V gene. Losses at the gene ends were 3 bases for V and 4 bases for J; bases not matched to a gene: 4. The CDR3 sequence: CASSFGLAIETQYF. CDR3 nucleotide sequence: TGTGCCAGCAGCTTCGGACTAGCCATAGAGACCCAGTACTTC.